Listed below are T cell receptor beta chains from one sample, sequenced in a study of blood T cell repertoires in COVID-19. TCRdb keeps only in-frame clones here, not all; method: immunoSEQ multiplex PCR. The sample carries about 65,000 clones, approximately 80% recorded once. Sequenced: peripheral blood. The receptor set was obtained from a man between 45 and 60 years old with COVID-19, enrolled during active disease. Both conserved end residues are trimmed from each CDR3. Fields, in order: J gene, V gene, CDR3 protein.

J gene: TRBJ2-5
V gene: TRBV5-6
CDR3 protein: ASTSPRDSILKTQY

J gene: TRBJ1-1
V gene: TRBV2
CDR3 protein: ASTDRTGLRAF

J gene: TRBJ2-2
V gene: TRBV7-9
CDR3 protein: ASIGTGGPGELF

J gene: TRBJ1-6
V gene: TRBV6-5
CDR3 protein: ASSSTGLSYNSPLH

J gene: TRBJ1-2
V gene: TRBV30
CDR3 protein: AWSAGGYVYT

J gene: TRBJ2-5
V gene: TRBV4-1
CDR3 protein: ASSQDGLAGVQETQY

J gene: TRBJ2-7
V gene: TRBV12-3/TRBV12-4
CDR3 protein: ASSLFPAYEQY

J gene: TRBJ1-1
V gene: TRBV27
CDR3 protein: ASSPDRGEAF

J gene: TRBJ1-5
V gene: TRBV5-4
CDR3 protein: ASSLDREVQPQH

J gene: TRBJ2-7
V gene: TRBV6-5
CDR3 protein: ASEWTLGDEQY

J gene: TRBJ2-7
V gene: TRBV6-1
CDR3 protein: ASSESVNGEQY

J gene: TRBJ2-3
V gene: TRBV4-2
CDR3 protein: ASSRQRDRATDTQY

J gene: TRBJ2-7
V gene: TRBV27
CDR3 protein: ATRLAESSYEQY

J gene: TRBJ2-1
V gene: TRBV2
CDR3 protein: ASSEATTYNEQF

J gene: TRBJ1-3
V gene: TRBV7-2
CDR3 protein: ASSLRWGGTSGNTIY

J gene: TRBJ2-7
V gene: TRBV5-1
CDR3 protein: ASSLGPTGIFEQY

J gene: TRBJ1-4
V gene: TRBV9
CDR3 protein: ASSAAGTGIDEKLF

J gene: TRBJ1-2
V gene: TRBV28
CDR3 protein: ASSLYPPLRTGYYGYT

J gene: TRBJ2-5
V gene: TRBV6-6
CDR3 protein: ASSGHLKLETQY

J gene: TRBJ2-3
V gene: TRBV28
CDR3 protein: ATGTGGTDTQY

J gene: TRBJ2-7
V gene: TRBV6-5
CDR3 protein: ASQGTGSNDEQY

J gene: TRBJ1-1
V gene: TRBV5-1
CDR3 protein: ASSLDGEGTEAF

J gene: TRBJ2-2
V gene: TRBV9
CDR3 protein: ASSVGPSGTNTGELF

J gene: TRBJ1-1
V gene: TRBV18
CDR3 protein: ASSSRQGAWAF

J gene: TRBJ2-7
V gene: TRBV7-3
CDR3 protein: ASSLAASATGYEQY